This entry lists 5 T cell receptor beta chains sequenced from one sample in a study of T cells in Graves' hyperthyroidism and ophthalmopathy (dated by TCRdb to between 2018 and 2021). Library preparation was by multiplex PCR. Sequencing was carried out with an Illumina HiSeq 2000. The TCR beta CDR3 regions were amplified from RNA transcripts. For the first round of RT-PCR on the TCR CDR3, the HTBI primer set was used together with the Qiagen OneStep RT-PCR kit. Starting from the raw public reads, TCRdb applied fastp trimming at Q25, assembled clones with MiXCR and retained in-frame beta chains. CDR3 protein duplicates are merged, each entry listing the most common genes and DNA. For this sample there are about 380,000 distinct CDR3 sequences; approximately 17% appear just once. The ten most abundant clones make up over 35% of the sample. The material sequenced was blood. The receptors were gathered from a man younger than 35 with Graves' ophthalmopathy.

The rearrangement links TRBV12-3 or TRBV12-4 to TRBJ1-2; 8 bases line up with TRBD1. The CDR3 contains 15 residues. Trimming took 6 bases from V and 5 from J; bases not matched to a gene: 11. CDR3 region: CASSATQGAYYGYTF. CDR3 nucleotide sequence: TGTGCCAGCAGCGCGACCCAGGGGGCGTATTATGGCTACACCTTC.

V is TRBV14 and J is TRBJ2-5; D is uncertain. The CDR3 loop spans 16 amino acids. The ends were cut back, 1 base at V and 2 bases at J, with 14 bases in the middle. Germline V gene lookup returns CDR1 SGHDN and CDR2 FVKESK. The CDR3 sequence is CASSQGRWGGQETQYF. In nucleotides, the CDR3 is TGTGCCAGCAGCCAAGGAAGGTGGGGTGGTCAAGAGACCCAGTACTTC.

The genes are TRBV6-2 or TRBV6-3 and TRBJ1-5, with D unresolved. The CDR3 runs 15 residues. Trimming stripped 2 bases from V and 6 bases from J, with 14 bases between. Looked up from germline, CDR1 is MNHEY and CDR2 is SVGEGT. The CDR3 loop reads CASSYGGRGGQPQHF. DNA for the CDR3: TGTGCCAGCAGTTACGGAGGACGAGGAGGTCAGCCCCAGCATTTT.

This clonotype was detected ten times or more. The chain recombines TRBV7-3 with TRBJ2-5; no clear D. Looked up from germline, CDR1 is SGHTA and CDR2 is FQGTGA. The CDR3 has 13 amino acids. V lost 2 bases, J lost 5 bases, and 9 bases lay in between. The CDR3 bases are TGTGCCAGCAGCTTATTTCGTGGGGAGACCCAGTACTTC. It yields the protein CASSLFRGETQYF.

At least ten counts were recorded for this clonotype. The chain combines TRBV12-3 or TRBV12-4 with TRBJ2-7, with TRBD2 matching over 7 bases. The CDR3 contains 12 residues. V gave up 5 bases and J gave up 6 bases; unmatched junction bases: 4. This CDR3 reads CASSPGGVEQYF. The DNA of the CDR3 is TGTGCCAGCAGTCCGGGGGGTGTCGAGCAGTACTTC.